Below, 10 T cell receptor beta chains from the same sample are listed, as sequenced in a study of blood T cell repertoires in COVID-19. Clones were read by immunoSEQ multiplex PCR, and TCRdb kept only the in-frame ones, dropping some. The table records more than 45,000 clones, about 87% of them present only once. Material for sequencing was peripheral blood. These receptors were taken from a man between 60 and 70 years old with acute or convalescent COVID-19.

This chain uses TRBV7-3 with TRBJ2-1; a weak D match, TRBD1 (6 bases). CDR3 length equals 16 residues. Germline lookup yields CDR1 SGHTA and CDR2 FQGTGA. Trimming pared 4 bases from V and 4 bases from J, leaving 17 bases between. CDR3 residues: CASSYGTIGMYNEQFF. As DNA, the CDR3 is TGTGCCAGCAGCTATGGGACAATCGGGATGTACAATGAGCAGTTCTTC.

The chain couples TRBV28 to TRBJ1-2, with 8 bases matching TRBD1. The V and J ends lost 11 bases and 4 bases, in that order; junction bases with no gene match: 9. The CDR3 runs to 13 residues. Per germline, CDR1 MDHEN and CDR2 SYDVKM. In DNA form, the CDR3 reads TGTGCCGCTCAGGATCAGGGGGCCTATGGCTACACCTTC. Translated: CAAQDQGAYGYTF.

The rearrangement links TRBV11-3 to TRBJ2-5; possibly TRBD2 for D (5 bases). The CDR3 covers 15 residues. Germline lookup yields CDR1 SGHNT and CDR2 YENEEA. V gave up 3 bases and J gave up 5 bases, with 16 bases separating them. The CDR3: CASSLGMERVETQYF. In DNA form, the CDR3 reads TGTGCCAGCAGCTTGGGCATGGAGAGGGTTGAGACCCAGTACTTC.

The chain employs TRBV4-1 and TRBJ2-3; D might be TRBD1 (7 bases). The V gene's germline CDR1 is MGHRA and CDR2 YSYEKL. This CDR3 spans 16 amino acids. Trimming took off 2 bases at V and 2 bases at J, with 14 bases between the two ends. CDR3 in DNA: TGCGCCAGCAGCCAAATGCAGGGGGGTTACACAGATACGCAGTATTTT. Its protein is CASSQMQGGYTDTQYF.

The chain links TRBV11-2 to TRBJ2-7, with D possibly being TRBD1 (5 bases). The CDR3 has 16 residues. Germline V gene lookup returns CDR1 SGHAT and CDR2 FQNNGV. The V end lost 0 bases, the J end lost 2 bases, and 14 bases lay between the germline ends. CDR3 amino acids: CASSLDPGAAPYEQYF. CDR3 coding DNA: TGTGCCAGCAGCTTAGATCCTGGGGCAGCTCCCTACGAGCAGTACTTC.

V usage is TRBV4-1 and J usage is TRBJ2-7, with D hard to call. V was clipped by 1 base and J by 5 bases, with 9 bases between them. This CDR3 is 13 amino acids long. CDR1 MGHRA and CDR2 YSYEKL come from the germline V gene. The CDR3 nucleotides read TGCGCCAGCAGCCAAGGAGGTTTGGACGAGCAGTACTTC. This encodes CASSQGGLDEQYF.

The chain employs TRBV24-1 and TRBJ2-1; 11 bases are a match to TRBD1. The CDR3 length is 15 residues. V gave up 7 bases and J gave up 7 bases; unmatched junction bases: 8. Germline CDR1 KGHDR, CDR2 SFDVKD. This chain's CDR3 is CATSFQGTGGNEQFF. The CDR3 nucleotides are TGTGCCACCAGCTTTCAGGGGACAGGGGGGAATGAGCAGTTCTTC.

The rearrangement links TRBV5-1 to TRBJ2-5; TRBD2 aligns across 14 bases. This CDR3 contains 16 residues. J lost 4 bases, V lost 4 bases, and 6 bases had no gene match. CDR1 is SGHRS and CDR2 is YFSETQ in the germline V gene. CDR3 DNA sequence: TGCGCCAGCAGCGTCGGGACTAGCGGGAGTCGAGAGACCCAGTACTTC. Translating it yields CASSVGTSGSRETQYF.

This clone has only a few counts. The V and J genes are TRBV6-5 and TRBJ1-2; D perhaps matches TRBD1 (5 bases). Germline V gives CDR1 MNHEY, CDR2 SVGAGI. The germline V and J ends were trimmed by 5 bases and 5 bases, with 18 bases remaining between them. The CDR3 runs 15 residues. In DNA, the CDR3 is TGTGCCAGCAGTACAACCCGGGACTCCTATTATGGCTACACCTTC. Translation gives CASSTTRDSYYGYTF.

This chain links TRBV7-8 with TRBJ1-6; 7 nucleotides line up with TRBD1. Germline V gene lookup returns CDR1 SGHVS and CDR2 FQNEAQ. With 3 bases clipped from V and 6 bases from J, the junction kept 5 bases outside the gene matches. This CDR3 has 15 amino acids. CDR3 residues: CASSLETGSNSPLHF. Here the CDR3 DNA reads TGTGCCAGCAGCTTGGAGACAGGGTCTAATTCACCCCTCCACTTT. Full variable domain (remainder filled in from reference TRBV7-8 and TRBJ1-6): GAGVSQSPRYKVAKRGQDVALRCDPISGHVSLFWYQQALGQGPEFLTYFQNEAQLDKSGLPSDRFFAERPEGSVSTLKIQRTQQEDSAVYLCASSLETGSNSPLHFGNGTRLTVT.